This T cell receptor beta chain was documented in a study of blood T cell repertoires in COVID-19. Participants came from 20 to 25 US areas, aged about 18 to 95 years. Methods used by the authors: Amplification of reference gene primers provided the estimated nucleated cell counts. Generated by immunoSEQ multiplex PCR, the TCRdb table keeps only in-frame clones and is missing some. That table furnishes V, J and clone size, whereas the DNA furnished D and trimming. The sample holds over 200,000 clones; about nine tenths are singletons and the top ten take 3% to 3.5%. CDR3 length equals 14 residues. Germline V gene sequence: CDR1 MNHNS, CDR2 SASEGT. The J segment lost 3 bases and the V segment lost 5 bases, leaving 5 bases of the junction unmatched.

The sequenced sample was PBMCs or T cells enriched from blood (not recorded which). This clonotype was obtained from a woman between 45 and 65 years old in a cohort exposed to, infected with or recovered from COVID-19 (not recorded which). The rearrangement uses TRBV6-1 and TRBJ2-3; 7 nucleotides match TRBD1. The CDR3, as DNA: TGTGCCAGCAGTACAGGGGCGAGAACAGATACGCAGTATTTT. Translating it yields CASSTGARTDTQYF.